A single TCR beta chain is shown here with its context. Its antigen is currently not known. No quality values exist for individual bases; no much larger clone is one base distant. Peripheral blood CD8+ and CD4+ T cells from healthy donors, Susac syndrome patients and multiple sclerosis patients were profiled using high-throughput TCR beta sequencing. The healthy donors served as controls matched for age and sex. Bulk CD8+ and CD4+ T cells were purified magnetically by negative isolation, whereas CD8+ TEMRA cells were enriched by FACS. Blood was drawn into EDTA tubes, processed within 24 hours, and PBMCs were isolated by density gradient centrifugation. PBMCs intended for TCR sequencing were cryopreserved in liquid nitrogen and were subsequently thawed in a 37 degrees C water bath. Purity of sorted or isolated CD4+, CD8+ and CD8+ TEMRA cells was at least 90%. From the germline V gene, CDR1 is MNHEY and CDR2 is SVGEGT. The CDR3 has 15 amino acids, counting the end cysteine and phenylalanine. Solely the CDR3 DNA is kept, with 45 bases framed from the first base. A distance of 13 bases separates the germline ends of V and J, which lose 2 bases and 4 bases respectively.

This sample is drawn from a study of CD8 T cells in Susac syndrome (dated by TCRdb to 2018 to 2020). About the investigation overall: Whether CD8+ T cell activation and differentiation in Susac syndrome was antigen driven was tested using repertoire sequencing. The paper's findings and limits, for the study overall: The number of individuals in the TCR sequencing and HLA analysis was recognized as being relatively small.

RNA was extracted with the RNeasy kit and roughly 0.45 to 1 ug was reverse transcribed using random hexamers. The immunoSEQ multiplex PCR assay, which covers 54 Vbeta and 13 Jbeta segments, was used to amplify TCR beta CDR3 regions. To correct PCR amplification bias, a synthetic template baseline was used for both primer optimization and computational correction. The authors processed their data as follows. Only productive sequences were kept, with reads annotated to V, D and J genes according to IMGT and analyzed in immunoSEQ Analyzer. Clonality was calculated as one minus the Shannon entropy normalized by log2 of the number of productive unique sequences. Public and private clones were assessed among the 100 most prevalent clones of each patient and control. Clones were defined as Susac-specific if absent from the healthy and MS cohorts, from around 1,000 published viral clones and from other ImmuneACCESS disease sequences. TCRdb reworked the public reads: Q25 trimming with fastp, MiXCR clone assembly, productive beta chains retained. Merged by CDR3 protein, the rows form single entries marked with the most common genes and DNA. It is TCRdb's table, rather than the study itself, that gives the V and J calls and clone size. Present in this sample are 180,000 or so distinct CDR3 sequences, about 93% of which were seen just once. The top ten clones comprise around 0.14% of the sample.

The receptor's source is a human donor in good health. This chain joins TRBV6-2 or TRBV6-3 to TRBJ2-3; TRBD1 is a weak D gene call, 5 bases matching. The sample taken for sequencing was CD4+ T cells from PBMCs. The bases read TGTGCCAGCAGTTACGGGCAGGGTGCTGCAGATACGCAGTATTTT. This translates into CASSYGQGAADTQYF.